A single sample gave rise to the 27 T cell receptor beta chains below, sequenced in a study of control samples from healthy donors and cancer patients. Only in-frame clones appear in the TCRdb table, and some are missing; sequencing was by immunoSEQ multiplex PCR. The data hold 120,000 or so clones, with around 87% observed a single time. The sample taken for sequencing was blood. These receptor sequences come from a man aged 55-75 years in good health.

This clone was seen a few times. The chain has TRBV4-1 and TRBJ1-2, with a possible D match to TRBD1 (5 bases). Germline loops: CDR1 MGHRA, CDR2 YSYEKL. V was trimmed by 1 base and J by 7 bases, leaving 25 bases between them. CDR3 size: 18 residues. The CDR3 nucleotides read TGCGCCAGCAGCCAAGCTGGATCAGGGAAGGAGAAGGATGTTGGCTACACCTTC. Protein sequence: CASSQAGSGKEKDVGYTF.

The rearrangement joins TRBV5-4 to TRBJ1-2, with D maybe TRBD1 (5 bases). CDR1 is SGHNT and CDR2 is YYREEE in the germline V gene (reference sequence). Trimming removed 2 bases from V and 6 bases from J, with 8 bases in between. The CDR3 has 12 amino acids. The CDR3, as DNA: TGTGCCAGCAGCTTTTCGGACAATGGCTACACCTTC. Translated, it gives CASSFSDNGYTF.

The gene calls are TRBV6-5 and TRBJ1-4; 7 positions match TRBD1. CDR1 MNHEY and CDR2 SVGAGI come from the germline V gene. V dropped 7 bases and J dropped 6; count of bases not matched to a gene: 8. This CDR3 contains 14 residues. CDR3 nucleotides: TGTGCCAGCAAGTCAGGGGGATTCTATGAAAAACTGTTTTTT. Its protein product is CASKSGGFYEKLFF.

This chain links TRBV7-2 with TRBJ1-2; possible D gene TRBD1, 6 bases. This CDR3 region has 14 residues. Germline V gene data show CDR1 as SGHTA and CDR2 as FQGNSA. Trimming cost V 6 bases and J 2 bases, with 13 bases left between them. CDR3 nucleotides: TGTGCCAGCAGACTAGGACAGCTCAACTATGGCTACACCTTC. Amino acid sequence: CASRLGQLNYGYTF.

This clone was seen a few times. This chain joins TRBV7-8 and TRBJ1-5; TRBD1 might be the D (6 bases). Between the trimmed V and J ends, which lost 4 bases and 0 bases, there was a span of 19 bases. Germline loops: CDR1 SGHVS, CDR2 FQNEAQ. CDR3 length: 18 amino acids. This chain's CDR3 is CASSSQWAGEYSNQPQHF. The CDR3 DNA follows: TGTGCCAGCAGCTCGCAATGGGCAGGGGAGTATAGCAATCAGCCCCAGCATTTT. The full variable domain, completed using reference TRBV7-8 and TRBJ1-5, is GAGVSQSPRYKVAKRGQDVALRCDPISGHVSLFWYQQALGQGPEFLTYFQNEAQLDKSGLPSDRFFAERPEGSVSTLKIQRTQQEDSAVYLCASSSQWAGEYSNQPQHFGDGTRLSIL.

This chain links TRBV19 with TRBJ1-4; TRBD1 matches at 9 bases. Germline V gene sequence: CDR1 LNHDA, CDR2 SQIVND (reference sequence). V lost 5 bases and J lost 3; bases outside the gene matches: 10. This CDR3 comprises 17 residues. CDR3 sequence: CASSPSLQGAANEKLFF. DNA of the CDR3: TGTGCCAGTAGTCCCAGTCTACAGGGGGCAGCTAATGAAAAACTGTTTTTT.

The sample holds one count of this clone. This sequence joins TRBV15 and TRBJ1-2; 10 bases are shared with TRBD1. This CDR3 is built from 15 residues. The germline V gene encodes CDR1 LNHNV and CDR2 YYDKDF (reference sequence). J gave up 8 bases and V 5 bases, and 11 bases lay outside the gene matches. The CDR3 DNA reads TGTGCCACCAGCGGCCGGGGACAGGGGAGTGACGGCTACACCTTC. It specifies CATSGRGQGSDGYTF.

This chain links TRBV6-5 with TRBJ1-2; 8 nucleotides align to TRBD1. V lost 4 bases to trimming and J lost 0 bases; unmatched junction nucleotides: 4. Germline V lookup: CDR1 MNHEY, CDR2 SVGAGI. The CDR3 loop spans 15 amino acids. CDR3 amino acids: CASSWDRLSNYGYTF. DNA of the CDR3: TGTGCCAGCAGTTGGGACAGGCTCTCTAACTATGGCTACACCTTC.

The chain couples TRBV5-1 to TRBJ1-6; 10 nucleotides agree with TRBD1. The CDR3 is 14 residues long. Germline V gene lookup returns CDR1 SGHRS and CDR2 YFSETQ. With 7 bases clipped from V and 5 bases from J, the junction kept 3 bases outside the gene matches. As DNA, the CDR3 is TGCGCCAGCGCCGGGACAGGGGATAATTCACCCCTCCACTTT. This codes for CASAGTGDNSPLHF.

Turning to this clone: The same CDR3 can be traced to other DNA sequences in this sample. CDR3 region: CASSLVPSSYNSPLHF. The CDR3 DNA sequence: TGTGCCAGCAGCTTAGTTCCCAGCTCCTATAATTCACCCCTCCACTTT. The rearrangement uses TRBV7-9 and TRBJ1-6; D gene uncertain. This CDR3 is built from 16 residues. Deletions cut 1 base from V and 0 bases from J, with 7 bases between. Germline V gene lookup returns CDR1 SEHNR and CDR2 FQNEAQ (reference sequence).

The gene calls are TRBV5-5 and TRBJ2-7, with 8 bases aligning to TRBD1. The CDR3 has 17 amino acids. Germline assignment: CDR1 SGHKS and CDR2 YYEKEE (reference sequence). V shed 0 bases and J 1 base; nucleotides not matched to a gene: 9. The CDR3 region is CASSLEIRTGWSYEQYF. The CDR3, as DNA: TGTGCCAGCAGCTTGGAGATTCGGACAGGGTGGTCCTACGAGCAGTACTTC.

The chain couples TRBV29-1 to TRBJ1-1, with 9 bases lining up with TRBD1. The germline gives CDR1 SQVTM, CDR2 ANQGSEA. This CDR3 spans 14 amino acids. The J segment lost 2 bases and the V segment lost 4 bases, leaving 5 bases of the junction unmatched. CDR3 nucleotides: TGCAGCGTTGGTTACAGGGGGCGAAACACTGAAGCTTTCTTT. Translation gives CSVGYRGRNTEAFF.

The V and J genes are TRBV28 and TRBJ1-6; maybe TRBD1 (5 bases). V was trimmed by 1 base and J by 3 bases, leaving 19 bases between them. In germline, CDR1 is MDHEN, CDR2 SYDVKM. The length of the CDR3 is 19 residues. CDR3 bases: TGTGCCAGCAGTTTATCCTCAGGGTTAGGGTCACTCTATAATTCACCCCTCCACTTT. Translated, it gives CASSLSSGLGSLYNSPLHF.

This sequence joins TRBV7-2 and TRBJ1-2; 8 bases are shared with TRBD1. V shed 5 bases and J 7 bases; nucleotides not matched to a gene: 6. Per germline, CDR1 SGHTA and CDR2 FQGNSA. CDR3 length: 13 residues. The CDR3 DNA is TGTGCCAGCAGCGCGGACAGGGTATTTGGCTACACCTTC. This encodes CASSADRVFGYTF.

This clone was found a few times. The rearrangement links TRBV7-2 to TRBJ2-6; TRBD1 agrees at 7 bases. Trimming removed 1 base from V and 4 bases from J; junction bases left unmatched: 7. This CDR3 contains 17 residues. The germline V gene encodes CDR1 SGHTA and CDR2 FQGNSA. The chain's CDR3 is CASSLGHTGVGANVLTF. DNA of the CDR3: TGTGCCAGCAGCTTAGGGCACACAGGGGTCGGGGCCAACGTCCTGACTTTC.

This chain uses TRBV5-6 with TRBJ2-6; possible D gene TRBD2, 6 bases. The ends were cut back, 3 bases at V and 1 base at J, with 11 bases in the middle. Germline V gives CDR1 SGHDT, CDR2 YYEEEE. The CDR3 has 16 residues. This chain's CDR3 is CASSSGVLSGANVLTF. CDR3 coding DNA: TGTGCCAGCAGCTCGGGGGTCCTTTCTGGGGCCAACGTCCTGACTTTC.

V and J are TRBV6-2 or TRBV6-3 and TRBJ1-1; D uncertain. Germline loops: CDR1 MNHEY, CDR2 SVGEGT. Trimming left V 5 bases short and J 4 bases short, with 8 bases between. The length of the CDR3 is 12 residues. The CDR3 loop reads CASSLRITEAFF. The CDR3 bases are TGTGCCAGCAGTCTCAGGATCACTGAAGCTTTCTTT.

The J gene is TRBJ1-1, the V gene TRBV5-1; D is perhaps TRBD1 (6 bases). This CDR3 is built from 15 residues. Deletions cut 4 bases from V and 0 bases from J, with 13 bases between. The germline CDR1 and CDR2 sequences are SGHRS and YFSETQ. In nucleotides, the CDR3 is TGCGCCAGCAGCCCTACAGGGCATATGAACACTGAAGCTTTCTTT. Amino acid sequence: CASSPTGHMNTEAFF.

The V and J genes are TRBV4-1 and TRBJ2-3; 9 positions agree with TRBD2. V dropped 1 base and J dropped 14; count of bases not matched to a gene: 13. The CDR3 contains 15 residues. Germline V gene data show CDR1 as MGHRA and CDR2 as YSYEKL. As DNA, the CDR3 is TGCGCCAGCAGCCAAGGAGAAGCGGGGGGACCATTGATGTATTTT. The encoded protein is CASSQGEAGGPLMYF.

The V and J genes are TRBV5-1 and TRBJ2-2; tentatively, D is TRBD1 (6 bases). The V end was cut by 3 bases, the J end by 6 bases, with 18 bases between. The germline gives CDR1 SGHRS, CDR2 YFSETQ. This CDR3 has 16 residues. CDR3 in amino acids: CASSWSQGSIAGELFF. The DNA of the CDR3 is TGCGCCAGCAGCTGGTCACAGGGATCGATTGCCGGGGAGCTGTTTTTT.

This chain uses TRBV6-4 with TRBJ1-4; D call uncertain. CDR3 length: 14 amino acids. CDR1 and CDR2 from the germline V gene are MRHNA and SNTAGT. With 3 bases removed from V and 7 bases from J, the gap between germline ends came to 12 bases. The CDR3 is CASSDFGSSEKLFF. CDR3 coding DNA: TGTGCCAGCAGTGATTTCGGCAGTTCTGAAAAACTGTTTTTT.

The rearrangement links TRBV19 to TRBJ2-7; 7 bases are a match to TRBD2. V lost 10 bases, J lost 2 bases, and 14 bases stayed unmatched. The length of the CDR3 is 15 residues. Germline V CDR1 and CDR2: LNHDA, SQIVND (reference sequence). CDR3 in DNA: TGTGCCACCAAGCGGGGATTGGGGCAACCCTACGAGCAGTACTTC. Translating gives CATKRGLGQPYEQYF.

The chain combines TRBV30 with TRBJ1-3; D remains ambiguous. The CDR3 is 15 residues long. CDR1 and CDR2 (germline): GTSNPN, SVGIG (reference sequence). The germline V and J ends were trimmed by 1 base and 1 base, with 11 bases remaining between them. The CDR3 sequence is CAWSASVGSGNTIYF. In nucleotides, the CDR3 is TGTGCCTGGAGTGCTTCGGTGGGTTCTGGAAACACCATATATTTT.

The chain links TRBV19 to TRBJ1-1; D gene unclear. Germline CDR1 LNHDA, CDR2 SQIVND (reference sequence). V lost 3 bases and J 1 base, leaving 6 bases between the germline ends. There are 13 residues in the CDR3. The CDR3 sequence: CASSIGGNTEAFF. DNA of the CDR3: TGTGCCAGTAGTATTGGTGGGAACACTGAAGCTTTCTTT.

This clone was observed a single time. V usage is TRBV30 and J usage is TRBJ1-5; a possible D gene is TRBD1 (5 bases). CDR1 and CDR2 from the germline V gene are GTSNPN and SVGIG (reference sequence). This CDR3 has 13 amino acids. The V end was cut by 5 bases, the J end by 6 bases, with 14 bases between. The DNA of the CDR3 is TGTGCCTGGGGTTATGGTGGGGCTCAGCCCCAGCATTTT. Its protein product is CAWGYGGAQPQHF. Full variable domain (missing parts from reference TRBV30 and TRBJ1-5): SQTIHQWPATLVQPVGSPLSLECTVEGTSNPNLYWYRQAAGRGLQLLFYSVGIGQISSEVPQNLSASRPQDRQFILSSKKLLLSDSGFYLCAWGYGGAQPQHFGDGTRLSIL.

The genes are TRBV9 and TRBJ2-5; 8 bases are shared with TRBD1. Per germline, CDR1 SGDLS and CDR2 YYNGEE. This CDR3 is built from 14 residues. V lost 4 bases and J lost 5; bases outside the gene matches: 7. The CDR3, as DNA: TGTGCCAGCAGCTCTCGACAGGGGAGGGAGACCCAGTACTTC. This codes for CASSSRQGRETQYF.

The V and J genes are TRBV3-1 (or the pseudogene TRBV3-2) and TRBJ2-3, with TRBD1 matching 7 bases. The CDR3 runs 16 residues. Trimming at V came to 6 bases and at J to 4 bases, leaving 13 bases not matched to a gene. The germline gives CDR1 LGHDT, CDR2 YNNKEL (reference sequence). This CDR3 is CASSFLGTTGPDTQYF. Here the CDR3 DNA reads TGTGCCAGCAGTTTTCTCGGGACGACAGGGCCAGATACGCAGTATTTT.